These 3 T cell receptor beta chains were all obtained from the same sample, sequenced in a study of T-cell memory formation after mild COVID-19. TCRdb ran MiXCR on the 5' RACE reads and lists one entry per CDR3 protein. The repertoire includes roughly 610,000 distinct CDR3 sequences, roughly 17% of them detected once, and roughly 8% sits in the top ten. The sequenced sample was PBMCs or a T cell subset sorted from them (not recorded which). These receptors were taken from an adult woman who had mild COVID-19 (a few samples of this study predate the infection). Cell type and time point are not known.

This clonotype was detected only a few times. The rearrangement joins TRBV29-1 to TRBJ2-1; TRBD2 matches at 10 bases. J lost 4 bases, V lost 1 base, and 10 bases had no gene match. CDR1 is SQVTM, CDR2 ANQGSEA, per germline. The CDR3 runs to 17 residues. The DNA for the CDR3 is TGCAGCGTTGAAGGGCTAGCGGGAGTTCGTGGGTACAATGAGCAGTTCTTC. This translates into CSVEGLAGVRGYNEQFF.

The chain uses TRBV5-1 and TRBJ1-4, with 7 bases identical to TRBD1. The V gene's germline CDR1 is SGHRS and CDR2 YFSETQ. CDR3 size: 16 residues. The J segment lost 5 bases and the V segment lost 4 bases, leaving 11 bases of the junction unmatched. This CDR3 reads CASSGGRQGLNEKLFF. CDR3 sequence (DNA): TGCGCCAGCAGCGGGGGACGACAGGGATTGAATGAAAAACTGTTTTTT.

This clonotype was counted a few times. The chain joins TRBV3-1 to TRBJ2-7; TRBD2 might be the D (6 bases). The ends were cut back, 4 bases at V and 0 bases at J, with 16 bases in the middle. The CDR3 is 16 residues long. The germline gives CDR1 LGHDT, CDR2 YNNKEL (reference sequence). This chain's CDR3 is CASSPGWSGRSYEQYF. The DNA for the CDR3 is TGTGCCAGCAGCCCAGGTTGGAGCGGGCGCTCCTACGAGCAGTACTTC.